This T cell receptor (beta chain) was retrieved from a study of T-cell reconstitution after alpha-beta-depleted transplantation in children. Study-wide results and limits: Approximately two months post-transplant, alpha-beta T cells reportedly originated from several hundred expanded graft clones. From newly produced T cells came most of the T-cell counts and diversity one year after transplant. Recipient T cells and thymic progenitors that survived gave rise to the high TCRbeta diversity observed at day 60 in some patients.

This clonotype was counted ten times or more. The antigen is not known. The CDR3 length is 14 residues. Trimming removed 1 base at V and 9 bases at J, with 13 bases between. Germline CDR1 is MDHEN and CDR2 is SYDVKM. Preparation of the TCRbeta library involved a method that used unique molecular identifiers. TCRdb used MiXCR to reprocess the PCR reads, holding one entry per CDR3 protein. This table has some 300,000 distinct CDR3 sequences, roughly a tenth appearing once. The chain carries TRBV28 and TRBJ1-5; D gene ambiguous. The sample was PBMCs, taken before TCRalphabeta/CD19-depleted stem cell transplant. This receptor was taken from a boy under three years old with acute myeloid leukemia, due to receive a stem cell transplant. The CDR3 coding sequence is TGTGCCAGCAGTTTATCTAGTCTAGCGGGGCCCCAGCATTTT. Translation: CASSLSSLAGPQHF.